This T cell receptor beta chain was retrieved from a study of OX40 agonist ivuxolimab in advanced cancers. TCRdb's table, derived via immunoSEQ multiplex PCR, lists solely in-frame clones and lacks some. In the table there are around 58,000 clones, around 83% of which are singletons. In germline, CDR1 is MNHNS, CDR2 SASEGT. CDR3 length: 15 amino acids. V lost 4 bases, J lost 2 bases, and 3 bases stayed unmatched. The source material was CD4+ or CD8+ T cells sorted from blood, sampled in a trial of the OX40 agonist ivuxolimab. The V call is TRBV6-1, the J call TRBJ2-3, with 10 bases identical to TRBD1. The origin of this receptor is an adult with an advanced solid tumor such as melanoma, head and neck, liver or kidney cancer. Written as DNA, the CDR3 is TGTGCCAGCAGTGTCGACAGGGGGCACACAGATACGCAGTATTTT. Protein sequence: CASSVDRGHTDTQYF.